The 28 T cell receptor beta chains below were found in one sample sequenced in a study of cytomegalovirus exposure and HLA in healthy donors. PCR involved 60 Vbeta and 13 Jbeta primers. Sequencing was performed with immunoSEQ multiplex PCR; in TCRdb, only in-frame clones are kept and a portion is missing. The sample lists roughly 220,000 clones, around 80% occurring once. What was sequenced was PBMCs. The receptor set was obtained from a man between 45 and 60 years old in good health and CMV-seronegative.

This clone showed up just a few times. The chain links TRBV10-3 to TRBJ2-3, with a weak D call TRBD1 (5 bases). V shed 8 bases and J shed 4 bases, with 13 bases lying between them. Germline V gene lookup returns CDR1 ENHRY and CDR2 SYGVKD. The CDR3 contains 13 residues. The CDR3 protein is CAIGRDTADTQYF. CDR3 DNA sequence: TGTGCCATCGGCAGGGATACTGCAGATACGCAGTATTTT.

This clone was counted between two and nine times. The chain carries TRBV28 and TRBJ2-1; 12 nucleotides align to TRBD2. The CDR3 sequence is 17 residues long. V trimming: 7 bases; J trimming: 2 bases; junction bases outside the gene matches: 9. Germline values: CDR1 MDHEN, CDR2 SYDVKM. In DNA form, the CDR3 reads TGTGCCAGCATGGGAAGGACTAGCGGGATCCCCTACAATGAGCAGTTCTTC. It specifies CASMGRTSGIPYNEQFF.

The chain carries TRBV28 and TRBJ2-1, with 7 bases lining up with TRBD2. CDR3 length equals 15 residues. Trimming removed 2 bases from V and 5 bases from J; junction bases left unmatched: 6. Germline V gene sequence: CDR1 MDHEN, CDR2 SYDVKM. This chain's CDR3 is CASSLAGVRDNEQFF. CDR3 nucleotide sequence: TGTGCCAGCAGTTTAGCGGGAGTAAGGGACAATGAGCAGTTCTTC.

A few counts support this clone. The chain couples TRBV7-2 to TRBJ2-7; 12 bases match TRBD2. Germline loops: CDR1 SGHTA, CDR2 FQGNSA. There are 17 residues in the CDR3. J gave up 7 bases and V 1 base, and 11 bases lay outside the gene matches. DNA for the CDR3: TGTGCCAGCAGCTTAGTGAGACTAGCGGGAGAGAAAAGGGAGCAGTACTTC. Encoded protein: CASSLVRLAGEKREQYF.

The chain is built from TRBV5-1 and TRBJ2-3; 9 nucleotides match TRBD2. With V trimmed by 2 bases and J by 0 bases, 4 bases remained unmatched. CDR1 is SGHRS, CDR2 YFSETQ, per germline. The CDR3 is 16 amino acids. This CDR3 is CASSFPSGTSTDTQYF. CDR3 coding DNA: TGCGCCAGCAGCTTTCCTAGCGGGACTAGCACAGATACGCAGTATTTT.

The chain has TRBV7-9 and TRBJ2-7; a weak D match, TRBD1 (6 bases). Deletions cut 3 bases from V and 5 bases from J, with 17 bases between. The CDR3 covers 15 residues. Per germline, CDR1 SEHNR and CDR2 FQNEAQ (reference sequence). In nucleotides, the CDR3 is TGTGCCAGCAGCTTTACAGGGCAGAAACGCGACGAGCAGTACTTC. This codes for CASSFTGQKRDEQYF. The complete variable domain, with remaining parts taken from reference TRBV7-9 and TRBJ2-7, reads DTGVSQNPRHKITKRGQNVTFRCDPISEHNRLYWYRQTLGQGPEFLTYFQNEAQLEKSRLLSDRFSAERPKGSFSTLEIQRTEQGDSAMYLCASSFTGQKRDEQYFGPGTRLTVT.

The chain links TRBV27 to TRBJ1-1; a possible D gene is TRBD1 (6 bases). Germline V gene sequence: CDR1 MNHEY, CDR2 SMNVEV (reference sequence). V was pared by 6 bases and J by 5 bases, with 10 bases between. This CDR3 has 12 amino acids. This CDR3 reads CASRTGGTEAFF. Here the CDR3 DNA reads TGTGCCAGCAGGACAGGTGGAACTGAAGCTTTCTTT.

CDR3 coding DNA: TGCGCCAGCAGCTTGGGTCTCAGTGGCTCTGGAAACACCATATATTTT. It encodes CASSLGLSGSGNTIYF. J is TRBJ1-3 and V is TRBV5-1; no clear D. The CDR3 runs to 16 residues. Germline CDR1 SGHRS, CDR2 YFSETQ. V dropped 0 bases and J dropped 0 bases, with 10 bases sitting between them.

Written as DNA, the CDR3 is TGTGCCAGCAGTGTTGTTAGAAACACCGGGGAGCTGTTTTTT. Translating it yields CASSVVRNTGELFF. The J gene is TRBJ2-2, the V gene TRBV2, with no clear D. The germline gives CDR1 SNHLY, CDR2 FYNNEI. The CDR3 length is 14 residues. Trimming shortened V by 4 bases and J by 2 bases, and 8 bases separated the two germline ends. Together with reference TRBV2 and TRBJ2-2, the CDR3 gives the full variable domain: EPEVTQTPSHQVTQMGQEVILRCVPISNHLYFYWYRQILGQKVEFLVSFYNNEISEKSEIFDDQFSVERPDGSNFTLKIRSTKLEDSAMYFCASSVVRNTGELFFGEGSRLTVL.

The CDR3 loop reads CASSPGTGIETQYF. CDR3 sequence (DNA): TGTGCCAGCAGCCCCGGGACAGGGATAGAGACCCAGTACTTC. The chain employs TRBV4-2 and TRBJ2-5, with 9 bases that match TRBD1. Germline V lookup: CDR1 LGHNA, CDR2 YNFKEQ. The length of the CDR3 is 14 residues. The trim removed 4 bases at V and 4 bases at J, leaving 4 bases unmatched.

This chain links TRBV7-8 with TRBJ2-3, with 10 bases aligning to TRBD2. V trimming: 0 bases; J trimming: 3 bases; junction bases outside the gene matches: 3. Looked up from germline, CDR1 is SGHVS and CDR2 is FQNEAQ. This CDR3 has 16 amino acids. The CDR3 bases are TGTGCCAGCAGCTTAGCCCTAGCGGGAGTAACAGATACGCAGTATTTT. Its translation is CASSLALAGVTDTQYF.

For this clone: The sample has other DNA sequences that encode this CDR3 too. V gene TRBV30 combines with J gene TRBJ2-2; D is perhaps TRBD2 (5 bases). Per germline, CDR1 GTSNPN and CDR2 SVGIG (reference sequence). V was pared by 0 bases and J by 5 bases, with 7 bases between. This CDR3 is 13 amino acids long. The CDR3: CAWSVLVTGELFF. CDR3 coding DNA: TGTGCCTGGAGTGTACTAGTTACCGGGGAGCTGTTTTTT.

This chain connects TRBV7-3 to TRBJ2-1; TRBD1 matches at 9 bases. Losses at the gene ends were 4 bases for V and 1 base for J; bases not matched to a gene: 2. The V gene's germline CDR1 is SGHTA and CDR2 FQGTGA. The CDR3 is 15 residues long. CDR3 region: CASSSDRGSYNEQFF. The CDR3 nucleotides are TGTGCCAGCAGCTCTGACAGGGGGTCCTACAATGAGCAGTTCTTC.

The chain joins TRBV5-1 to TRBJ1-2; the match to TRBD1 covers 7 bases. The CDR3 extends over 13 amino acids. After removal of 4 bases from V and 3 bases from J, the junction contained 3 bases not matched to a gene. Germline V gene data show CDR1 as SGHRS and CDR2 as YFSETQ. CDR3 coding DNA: TGCGCCAGCAGCCGAGACAGGGACTATGGCTACACCTTC. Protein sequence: CASSRDRDYGYTF.

The CDR3 protein is CASSLGQGIGSVGPYEQYF. The CDR3 region has the DNA TGTGCCAGCAGTCTCGGACAGGGAATTGGTTCAGTAGGACCCTACGAGCAGTACTTC. The chain couples TRBV28 to TRBJ2-7, with 8 bases identical to TRBD1. The CDR3 spans 19 residues. In germline, CDR1 is MDHEN, CDR2 SYDVKM. Unmatched junction bases numbered 20, after V lost 5 bases and J lost 2 bases.

The CDR3 DNA is TGTGCCAGCAGTGACAGCGGGAGGGAGTCAGATACGCAGTATTTT. Translating gives CASSDSGRESDTQYF. This rearrangement joins TRBV6-1 to TRBJ2-3; 10 bases line up with TRBD2. CDR1 and CDR2 from the germline V gene are MNHNS and SASEGT. The CDR3 contains 15 residues. V gave up 3 bases and J gave up 4 bases; unmatched junction bases: 4.

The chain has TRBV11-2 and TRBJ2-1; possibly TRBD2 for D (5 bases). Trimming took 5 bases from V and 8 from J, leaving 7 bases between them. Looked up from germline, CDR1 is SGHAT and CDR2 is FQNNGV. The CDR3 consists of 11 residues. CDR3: CASSASHEQFF. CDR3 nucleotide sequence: TGTGCCAGCAGCGCTAGCCATGAGCAGTTCTTC.

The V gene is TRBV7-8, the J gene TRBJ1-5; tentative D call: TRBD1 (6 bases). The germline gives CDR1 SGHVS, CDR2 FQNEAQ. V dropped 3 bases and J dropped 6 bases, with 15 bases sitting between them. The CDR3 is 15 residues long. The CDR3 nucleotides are TGTGCCAGCAGCTTGACAGGAATCGGCAGTCAGCCCCAGCATTTT. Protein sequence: CASSLTGIGSQPQHF. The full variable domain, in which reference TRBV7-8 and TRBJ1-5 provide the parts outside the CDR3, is GAGVSQSPRYKVAKRGQDVALRCDPISGHVSLFWYQQALGQGPEFLTYFQNEAQLDKSGLPSDRFFAERPEGSVSTLKIQRTQQEDSAVYLCASSLTGIGSQPQHFGDGTRLSIL.

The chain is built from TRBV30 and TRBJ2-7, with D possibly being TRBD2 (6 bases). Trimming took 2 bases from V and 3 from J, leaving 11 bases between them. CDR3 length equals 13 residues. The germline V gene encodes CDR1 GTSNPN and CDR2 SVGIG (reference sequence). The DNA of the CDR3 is TGTGCCTGGAGTCTCCGACTAGACTACGAGCAGTACTTC. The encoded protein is CAWSLRLDYEQYF.

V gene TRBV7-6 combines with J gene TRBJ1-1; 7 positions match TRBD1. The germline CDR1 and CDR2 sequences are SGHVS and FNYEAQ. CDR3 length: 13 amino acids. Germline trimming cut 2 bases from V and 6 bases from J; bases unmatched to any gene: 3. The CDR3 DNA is TGTGCCAGCAGCTTACGAACAGGGGCTGAAGCTTTCTTT. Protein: CASSLRTGAEAFF.

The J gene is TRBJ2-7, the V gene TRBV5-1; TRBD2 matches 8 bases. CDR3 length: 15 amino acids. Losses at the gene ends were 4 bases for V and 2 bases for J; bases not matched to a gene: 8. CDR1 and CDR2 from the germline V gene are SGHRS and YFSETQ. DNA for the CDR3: TGCGCCAGCAGCCAAGGGGTAGCGGGAACCTACGAGCAGTACTTC. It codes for CASSQGVAGTYEQYF. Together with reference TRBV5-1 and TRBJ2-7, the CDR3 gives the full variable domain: KAGVTQTPRYLIKTRGQQVTLSCSPISGHRSVSWYQQTPGQGLQFLFEYFSETQRNKGNFPGRFSGRQFSNSRSEMNVSTLELGDSALYLCASSQGVAGTYEQYFGPGTRLTVT.

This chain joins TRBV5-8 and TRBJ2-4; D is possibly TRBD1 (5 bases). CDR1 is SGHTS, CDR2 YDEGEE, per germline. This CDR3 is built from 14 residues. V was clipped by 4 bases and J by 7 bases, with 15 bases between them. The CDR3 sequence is CASSDPMGLNIQYF. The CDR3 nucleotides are TGTGCCAGCAGCGACCCCATGGGGCTTAACATTCAGTACTTC.

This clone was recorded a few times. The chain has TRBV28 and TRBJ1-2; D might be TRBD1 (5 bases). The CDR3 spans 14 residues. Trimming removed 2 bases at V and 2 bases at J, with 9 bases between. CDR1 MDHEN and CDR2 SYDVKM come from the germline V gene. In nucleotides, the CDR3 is TGTGCCAGCAGTTTAGTTCAGGGAAACTATGGCTACACCTTC. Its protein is CASSLVQGNYGYTF.

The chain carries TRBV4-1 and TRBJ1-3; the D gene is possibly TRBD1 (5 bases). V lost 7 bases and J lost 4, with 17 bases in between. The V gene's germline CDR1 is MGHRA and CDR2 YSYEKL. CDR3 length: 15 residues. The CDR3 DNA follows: TGCGCCAGCACGGATCCGGGACTAGGGGGAAACACCATATATTTT. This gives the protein CASTDPGLGGNTIYF.

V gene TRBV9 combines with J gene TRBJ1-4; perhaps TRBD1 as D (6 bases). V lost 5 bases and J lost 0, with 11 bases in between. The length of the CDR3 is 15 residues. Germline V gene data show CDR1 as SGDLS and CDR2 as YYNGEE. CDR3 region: CASSQDSATNEKLFF. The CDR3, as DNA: TGTGCCAGCAGTCAGGACAGTGCAACTAATGAAAAACTGTTTTTT.

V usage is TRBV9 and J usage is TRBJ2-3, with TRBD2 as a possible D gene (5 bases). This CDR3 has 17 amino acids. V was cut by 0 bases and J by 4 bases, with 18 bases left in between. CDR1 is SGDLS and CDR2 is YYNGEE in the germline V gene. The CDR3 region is CASSVVIVGGGSDTQYF. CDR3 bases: TGTGCCAGCAGCGTAGTAATAGTTGGCGGAGGTTCAGATACGCAGTATTTT.

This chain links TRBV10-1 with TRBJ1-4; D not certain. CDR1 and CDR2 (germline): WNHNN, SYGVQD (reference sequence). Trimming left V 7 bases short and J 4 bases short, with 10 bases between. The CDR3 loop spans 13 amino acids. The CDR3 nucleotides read TGCGCCAGCATTATGGGAGATAATGAAAAACTGTTTTTT. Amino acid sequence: CASIMGDNEKLFF.

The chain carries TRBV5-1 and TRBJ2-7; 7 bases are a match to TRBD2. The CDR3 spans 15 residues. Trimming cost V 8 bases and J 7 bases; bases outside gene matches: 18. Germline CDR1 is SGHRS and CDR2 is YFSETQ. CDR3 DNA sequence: TGCGCCAGTTCCCGACTAGCCCCTAGGGAGGGGGAGCAGTACTTC. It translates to CASSRLAPREGEQYF. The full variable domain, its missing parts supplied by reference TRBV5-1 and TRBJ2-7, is KAGVTQTPRYLIKTRGQQVTLSCSPISGHRSVSWYQQTPGQGLQFLFEYFSETQRNKGNFPGRFSGRQFSNSRSEMNVSTLELGDSALYLCASSRLAPREGEQYFGPGTRLTVT.